This is a list of T cell receptor beta chains from one sample in a study of response to subunit inactivated influenza vaccine. In TCRdb, the RT-PCR reads were re-called with MiXCR into one record per CDR3 protein. The table lists about 570,000 distinct CDR3 sequences, 11% of them singletons. This sample was shared with a second study, whose subject was T cells expressing NK-cell markers.

The sample was PBMCs from blood, taken on the day of vaccination. Source of these receptors: a man over 45 who received an inactivated influenza vaccine. CDR3s include the opening cysteine and the closing phenylalanine or tryptophan. D genes are given only for firm matches. Size is omitted from some rows. Given values are once, few, many or a class for expanded clones.

size	length	D	V	J	DNA	CDR3
few	16	.	TRBV10-3	TRBJ2-3	TGTGCCATCAGCCTGCCACCCTCCCTGGGGCAAGATACGCAGTATTTT	CAISLPPSLGQDTQYF
many	14	.	TRBV7-2	TRBJ1-5	TGTGCCAGCAGCTTAGGGGTTGGAAACCAGCCCCAGCATTTT	CASSLGVGNQPQHF
few	14	.	TRBV5-1	TRBJ2-3	TGCGCCAGCAGCTCGCAGGGACCCACAGATACGCAGTATTTT	CASSSQGPTDTQYF
few	18	TRBD1	TRBV12-3/TRBV12-4	TRBJ2-1	TGTGCCAGCGGGTTGACAGGGGGCTTATACAGCTCCTACAATGAGCAGTTCTTC	CASGLTGGLYSSYNEQFF
.	15	.	TRBV9	TRBJ2-5	TGTGCCAGCAGCGTAGGTGGGGCTCTCCAAGAGACCCAGTACTTC	CASSVGGALQETQYF
few	15	TRBD2	TRBV7-8	TRBJ2-1	TGTGCCAGCAGCTTAGCTAGCGGGGGGTGGAATGAGCAGTTCTTC	CASSLASGGWNEQFF
few	15	.	TRBV5-1	TRBJ2-2	TGCGCCAGCAGCCCGGGATTCTTTTCCACCGGGGAGCTGTTTTTT	CASSPGFFSTGELFF
.	15	.	TRBV7-2	TRBJ2-1	TGTGCCAGCAGCTTAAGGGGCCTCGGGGGCGATGAGCAGTTCTTC	CASSLRGLGGDEQFF
many	14	.	TRBV6-5	TRBJ2-3	TGTGCCAGCAGTTACTCGACGGGCACAGATACGCAGTATTTT	CASSYSTGTDTQYF
few	14	.	TRBV7-2	TRBJ1-2	TGTGCCAGCAGCCGAATACAGCTTAACTATGGCTACACCTTC	CASSRIQLNYGYTF
few	15	.	TRBV12-3/TRBV12-4	TRBJ2-5	TGTGCCAGCAGTTTATACCGGAACCGCCAAGAGACCCAGTACTTC	CASSLYRNRQETQYF
many	12	.	TRBV5-6	TRBJ2-1	TGTGCCAGCAGCTTCTCCGTCTATGAGCAGTTCTTC	CASSFSVYEQFF
.	14	.	TRBV6-2/TRBV6-3	TRBJ1-1	TGTGCCAGCAGTTCCCTACAGGGTTTCACTGAAGCTTTCTTT	CASSSLQGFTEAFF
few	16	.	TRBV5-1	TRBJ2-6	TGCGCCAGCATTGGCAGTACCTACTCTGGGGCCAACGTCCTGACTTTC	CASIGSTYSGANVLTF
.	15	TRBD2	TRBV5-1	TRBJ2-3	TGCGCCAGCAGCTTTGGATCAGCGGGGTCGGATACGCAGTATTTT	CASSFGSAGSDTQYF
.	13	.	TRBV7-2	TRBJ2-2	TGTGCCAGCAGTTTTCGGACGACCGGGGAGCTGTTTTTT	CASSFRTTGELFF
few	15	TRBD1	TRBV29-1	TRBJ2-1	TGCAGCGTCTCCCCTCGACAGGGGGGCCACAATGAGCAGTTCTTC	CSVSPRQGGHNEQFF
few	15	.	TRBV14	TRBJ1-1	TGTGCCAGCAGCCTGGCGTGGGGGATGAACACTGAAGCTTTCTTT	CASSLAWGMNTEAFF
.	15	.	TRBV2	TRBJ1-3	TGTGCCAGCAGTGCTGGGAGCCGCTCTGGAAACACCATATATTTT	CASSAGSRSGNTIYF
few	14	.	TRBV20-1	TRBJ2-1	TGCAGTGCTACCTCCGGACAGCTATACAATGAGCAGTTCTTC	CSATSGQLYNEQFF
few	16	TRBD1	TRBV28	TRBJ2-7	TGTGCCACCAACGACAGGGTAATTAAGGGAACCTACGAGCAGTACTTC	CATNDRVIKGTYEQYF
few	15	.	TRBV6-5	TRBJ2-7	TGTGCCAGCAGTTACTCGCTGGGGGATCTACGATATCAGTACTTC	CASSYSLGDLRYQYF
.	14	.	TRBV20-1	TRBJ1-5	TGCAGTGCTATAGGACATAAAGTCAATCAGCCCCAGCATTTT	CSAIGHKVNQPQHF
.	16	TRBD1	TRBV6-1	TRBJ1-1	TGTGCCAGCAGTCCGCAGGGGGCGCGGTTGATGACTGAAGCTTTCTTT	CASSPQGARLMTEAFF
few	14	.	TRBV28	TRBJ2-1	TGTGCCAGCAGTTTATTATCAGGGAACGGTGAGCAGTTCTTC	CASSLLSGNGEQFF
.	13	.	TRBV6-2/TRBV6-3	TRBJ2-7	TGTGCCAGCAGTCAGAGGGCGGACTACGAGCAGTACTTC	CASSQRADYEQYF
few	14	.	TRBV9	TRBJ1-2	TGTGCCAGCAGCGTAGCAGGCAGCAACTATGGCTACACCTTC	CASSVAGSNYGYTF
few	12	.	TRBV5-4	TRBJ1-4	TGTGCCAGCAGCTTGGGGGATGAAAAACTGTTTTTT	CASSLGDEKLFF
.	13	.	TRBV27	TRBJ1-5	TGTGCCAGCAGTTTGGTAGGGACTCAGCCCCAGCATTTT	CASSLVGTQPQHF
.	14	.	TRBV6-1	TRBJ2-3	TGTGCCAGCAGTGTGAGTCCGGGCACAGATACGCAGTATTTT	CASSVSPGTDTQYF
.	14	.	TRBV6-2/TRBV6-3	TRBJ1-5	TGTGCCAGCAGTACGGTGGGGGGGAGCCAGCCCCAGGATTTT	CASSTVGGSQPQDF
.	17	.	TRBV6-1	TRBJ2-1	TGTGCCAGCAGTGAAGCGATTCAGACTTGCGGTTACAATGAGCAGTTCTTC	CASSEAIQTCGYNEQFF
.	13	.	TRBV29-1	TRBJ2-3	TGCAGCGTAAAGGGGGACCCCTGGAATACGCAGTATTTT	CSVKGDPWNTQYF
many	14	.	TRBV5-5	TRBJ1-1	TGTGCCAGCACCTCGGCCCCAGAGAACACTGAAGCTTTCTTT	CASTSAPENTEAFF
many	16	.	TRBV20-1	TRBJ2-6	TGCAGTGCTAGCGTCCAGGGGCGACGGGGGGCCAACGTCCTGACTTTC	CSASVQGRRGANVLTF
few	16	TRBD1	TRBV6-2/TRBV6-3	TRBJ1-5	TGTGCCAGCACCGACCCCTCAGGGGGCGGTGGTCAGCCCCAGCATTTT	CASTDPSGGGGQPQHF
.	15	TRBD2	TRBV12-3/TRBV12-4	TRBJ2-1	TGTGCCAGCAGTTCAGCCGGGACTAGATGGAGTGAGCAGTTCTTC	CASSSAGTRWSEQFF
many	13	.	TRBV5-1	TRBJ2-7	TGCGCCAGCAGCTTGGAGGCGGGCTACGAGCAGTACTTC	CASSLEAGYEQYF
few	14	.	TRBV29-1	TRBJ1-1	TGCAGCGTTCTTACCCGACAGTTGAACACTGAAGCTTTCTTT	CSVLTRQLNTEAFF
few	17	.	TRBV3-1	TRBJ1-4	TGTGCCAGCAGCCAAGATGTATTTGGTGCAACTAATGAAAAACTGTTTTTT	CASSQDVFGATNEKLFF
few	13	TRBD1	TRBV29-1	TRBJ2-5	TGCAGCGTAGGGGGACAGGCTGGCGAGACCCAGTACTTC	CSVGGQAGETQYF
few	14	.	TRBV5-1	TRBJ1-1	TGCGCCAGCACCACCGACAGGTGGGACACTGAAGCTTTCTTT	CASTTDRWDTEAFF
few	15	TRBD2	TRBV18	TRBJ2-3	TGTGCCAGCTCCCCCGGGATAGCGGGGACAGATACGCAGTATTTT	CASSPGIAGTDTQYF
.	13	.	TRBV20-1	TRBJ1-2	TGCAGTGCTAGAGATTTTGCCGCGAATGGCTACACCTTC	CSARDFAANGYTF
few	15	.	TRBV7-8	TRBJ2-1	TGTGCCAGCAGCTTAGGGGGCTGGATATACAATGAGCAGTTCTTC	CASSLGGWIYNEQFF
many	17	TRBD1	TRBV6-2/TRBV6-3	TRBJ2-2	TGTGCCAGCAGCCGGATGCATGGACAGGGGGCGACCGGGGAGCTGTTTTTT	CASSRMHGQGATGELFF
.	15	TRBD1	TRBV12-3/TRBV12-4	TRBJ1-2	TGTGCCAGCAGCATCCGGGACAGGGACCACTATGGCTACACCTTC	CASSIRDRDHYGYTF
few	12	.	TRBV7-9	TRBJ2-7	TGTGCCAGCAGCCCTAACGGGAAAGAGCAGTACTTC	CASSPNGKEQYF
few	15	.	TRBV24-1	TRBJ2-3	TGTGCCACCAGTGATTTGAGGGGTAGTTTTGATACGCAGTATTTT	CATSDLRGSFDTQYF
few	12	.	TRBV11-1	TRBJ1-1	TGTGCCAGCAGCCCGTGGAACACTGAAGCTTTCTTT	CASSPWNTEAFF